Below are 7 T cell receptor beta chains sequenced from a single sample in a study of shared T cell receptors in the human thymus. Some clones are missing from TCRdb's copy, which holds only in-frame ones; the method was immunoSEQ multiplex PCR. The sample lists approximately 730,000 clones, approximately 85% occurring once. The same data also contributed to another study, on human thymus T cells.

The material sequenced was thymocytes. The receptors come from a girl under three years old with a congenital heart defect.

V is TRBV7-2 and J is TRBJ1-3, with 8 nucleotides matching TRBD1. Germline V CDR1 and CDR2: SGHTA, FQGNSA. Unmatched junction bases numbered 11, after V lost 3 bases and J lost 1 base. This CDR3 is 18 amino acids long. CDR3 coding DNA: TGTGCCAGCAGCTTCGTCAGGGGGCGAGGGAGGTCTGGAAACACCATATATTTT. Residues: CASSFVRGRGRSGNTIYF.

This clone has just a few counts. The chain recombines TRBV18 with TRBJ1-5; D is undetermined. V was pared by 0 bases and J by 9 bases, with 15 bases between. The CDR3 has 15 residues. Germline CDR1 and CDR2: KGHSH and LQKENI. The CDR3 spells CASSPPWAPERPQHF. DNA for the CDR3: TGTGCCAGCTCACCACCGTGGGCACCCGAGAGGCCCCAGCATTTT.

This clone came up a few times. The gene calls are TRBV6-6 and TRBJ1-4, with TRBD1 matching over 9 bases. Germline assignment: CDR1 MNHNY and CDR2 SVGAGI (reference sequence). This CDR3 has 14 amino acids. V lost 6 bases to trimming and J lost 7 bases; unmatched junction nucleotides: 6. For the CDR3, the DNA is TGTGCCAGCAGCCAGCGACAGGGGGGTGAAAAACTGTTTTTT. Its protein product is CASSQRQGGEKLFF.

V usage is TRBV7-9 and J usage is TRBJ1-6; 7 nucleotides agree with TRBD1. V gave up 5 bases and J gave up 8 bases; unmatched junction bases: 12. The CDR3 covers 16 residues. Looked up from germline, CDR1 is SEHNR and CDR2 is FQNEAQ (reference sequence). The DNA for the CDR3 is TGTGCCAGCAGCCTAACACGCGGGACAGCTCATTCACCCCTCCACTTT. It yields the protein CASSLTRGTAHSPLHF. The full variable domain, in which reference TRBV7-9 and TRBJ1-6 provide the parts outside the CDR3, is DTGVSQNPRHKITKRGQNVTFRCDPISEHNRLYWYRQTLGQGPEFLTYFQNEAQLEKSRLLSDRFSAERPKGSFSTLEIQRTEQGDSAMYLCASSLTRGTAHSPLHFGNGTRLTVT.

This clone was counted a few times. The genes are TRBV5-6 and TRBJ2-7; the match to TRBD2 covers 7 bases. Germline trimming cut 0 bases from V and 4 bases from J; bases unmatched to any gene: 7. Germline V gene lookup returns CDR1 SGHDT and CDR2 YYEEEE. This CDR3 contains 15 residues. Here the CDR3 DNA reads TGTGCCAGCAGCTTGGGTTCCGGGGGGTCATACGAGCAGTACTTC. Residues: CASSLGSGGSYEQYF. The full variable domain, rest sourced from reference TRBV5-6 and TRBJ2-7, is DAGVTQSPTHLIKTRGQQVTLRCSPKSGHDTVSWYQQALGQGPQFIFQYYEEEERQRGNFPDRFSGHQFPNYSSELNVNALLLGDSALYLCASSLGSGGSYEQYFGPGTRLTVT.

The chain is built from TRBV29-1 and TRBJ1-2; D remains ambiguous. Trimming pared 4 bases from V and 5 bases from J, leaving 20 bases between. The CDR3 extends over 15 amino acids. The germline V gene encodes CDR1 SQVTM and CDR2 ANQGSEA. This CDR3 reads CSVGAPPSRVYGYTF. CDR3 coding DNA: TGCAGCGTTGGTGCCCCCCCTAGTCGTGTATATGGCTACACCTTC.

The rearrangement links TRBV5-1 to TRBJ1-1, with 8 bases matching TRBD1. The CDR3 runs to 14 residues. Unmatched junction bases numbered 9, after V lost 5 bases and J lost 6 bases. CDR1 SGHRS and CDR2 YFSETQ come from the germline V gene. CDR3 DNA sequence: TGCGCCAGCAGTTCGCAGGGGGCAATGGCTGAAGCTTTCTTT. Its translation is CASSSQGAMAEAFF.